Here is one T cell receptor (beta chain) with its context. Germline V lookup: CDR1 SGHRS, CDR2 YFSETQ. Germline trimming cut 5 bases from V and 6 bases from J; bases unmatched to any gene: 1. The CDR3 is 14 amino acids. The sample comes from a study of blood T cell repertoires in COVID-19. Study as a whole: Samples of COVID-19 (acute and convalescent) were obtained from the United States, Italy and Spain. Sample material is recorded as cDNA or gDNA derived from T cells, B-cell-depleted T cells, or PBMCs.

As processed by the authors: Amplification with reference gene primers provided the estimates of nucleated cell counts. TCRdb's table, derived via immunoSEQ multiplex PCR, lists solely in-frame clones and lacks some. V, J and clone size reflect that table, while D and trimming were determined from the DNA. Here the sample spans more than 150,000 clones, about 84% being singletons. The source of this sequence is a human donor in a cohort sampled during active COVID-19. The chain uses TRBV5-1 and TRBJ2-1, with 14 bases aligning to TRBD2. The sequencing sample was made of peripheral blood. CDR3 residues: CASRGTSGGNEQFF. Written as DNA, the CDR3 is TGCGCCAGCAGGGGGACTAGCGGGGGCAATGAGCAGTTCTTC.